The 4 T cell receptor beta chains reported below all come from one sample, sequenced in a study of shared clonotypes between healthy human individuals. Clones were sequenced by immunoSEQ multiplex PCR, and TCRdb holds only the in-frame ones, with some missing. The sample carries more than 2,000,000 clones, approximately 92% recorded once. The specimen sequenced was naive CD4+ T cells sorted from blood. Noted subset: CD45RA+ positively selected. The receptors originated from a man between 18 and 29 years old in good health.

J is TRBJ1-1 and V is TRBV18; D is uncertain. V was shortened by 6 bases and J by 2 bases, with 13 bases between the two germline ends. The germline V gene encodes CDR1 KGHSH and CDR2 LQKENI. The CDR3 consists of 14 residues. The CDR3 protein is CASSRMAANTEAFF. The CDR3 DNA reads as TGTGCCAGCTCCCGGATGGCAGCCAACACTGAAGCTTTCTTT.

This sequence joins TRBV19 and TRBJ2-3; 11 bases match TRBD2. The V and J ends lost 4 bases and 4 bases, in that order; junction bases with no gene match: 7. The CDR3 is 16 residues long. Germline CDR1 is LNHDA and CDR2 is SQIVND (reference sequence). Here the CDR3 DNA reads TGTGCCAGTAGTACGTTAGCGGGAGGGCCCTCAGATACGCAGTATTTT. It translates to CASSTLAGGPSDTQYF.

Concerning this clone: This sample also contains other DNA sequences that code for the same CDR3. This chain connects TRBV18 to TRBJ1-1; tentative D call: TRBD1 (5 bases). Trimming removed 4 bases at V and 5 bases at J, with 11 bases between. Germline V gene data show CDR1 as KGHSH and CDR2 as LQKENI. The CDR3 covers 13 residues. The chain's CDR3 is CASSQGEGTEAFF. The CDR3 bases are TGTGCCAGCTCACAAGGGGAGGGTACTGAAGCTTTCTTT. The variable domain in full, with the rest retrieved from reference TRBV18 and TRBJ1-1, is NAGVMQNPRHLVRRRGQEARLRCSPMKGHSHVYWYRQLPEEGLKFMVYLQKENIIDESGMPKERFSAEFPKEGPSILRIQQVVRGDSAAYFCASSQGEGTEAFFGQGTRLTVV.

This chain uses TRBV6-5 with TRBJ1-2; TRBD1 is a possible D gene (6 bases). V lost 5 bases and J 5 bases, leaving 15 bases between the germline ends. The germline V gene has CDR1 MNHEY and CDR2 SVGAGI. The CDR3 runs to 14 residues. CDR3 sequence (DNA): TGTGCCAGCAGTCCTTCACAGGGAGGTTATGGCTACACCTTC. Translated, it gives CASSPSQGGYGYTF.